This T cell receptor beta chain comes out of a study of monozygotic twins with inflammatory bowel disease. TCRdb reprocessed the 5' RACE reads and stores each CDR3 protein as one record, lacking DNA. Its table lists fewer than 150,000 distinct CDR3 sequences. The CDR3 contains 20 residues. Germline lookup yields CDR1 LGHNA and CDR2 YNFKEQ. The receptor comes from a human donor with ulcerative colitis or Crohn's disease, or a healthy co-twin of an affected twin (not recorded which). V is TRBV4-2 and J is TRBJ2-4; without DNA, the TCRdb call of TRBD1 cannot be checked. The sample taken for sequencing was blood. CDR3 residues: CASSPPRDREQALAKNIQYF.